This TCR delta chain was profiled in a study of γδ T cells in repeated Plasmodium falciparum infection. The overall study: Each infection was followed by sampling at 21 days, plus baseline and some pre-infection draws.

TCRdb used CATT to re-call clones from the multiplex PCR reads. The data contain roughly 90,000 delta-chain clones, over 1.1% of them singletons. Bulk repertoires came from Vgamma9/Vdelta2+ or Vdelta2-negative gammadelta T cells flow-sorted from PBMC. This CDR3 spans 23 amino acids. CDR1 is TSWWSYY, CDR2 QGS, per germline. Whole-study findings and limits: Vgamma9/Vdelta2+ repertoires stayed stably polyclonal over time and infection. Vdelta2-negative gammadelta repertoires, largely Vdelta1+, seemingly showed infection-driven waves of new clonal selection.

Concerning this clone: Its target is not known. TCRdb's listed protein matches a much larger clone and diverges from this DNA's translation at residue 5, likely through a read error; the protein shown comes from the DNA.

The sequence came from a pool of human donors (malaria-infected and uninfected, not separated). The chain uses TRDV1 and TRDJ1; 11 nucleotides line up with TRDD3. The J gene, not given by TCRdb, was assigned here from a germline match of the nucleotide sequence. The specimen was gamma-delta T cells from blood. The CDR3, as DNA: TGTGCTCTTGGGAAACTAGCCTCCTCTATCCTGTACTGGGGGATAAAGTACACCGATAAACTCATCTTT. Its protein product is CALGKLASSILYWGIKYTDKLIF.